This section outlines one T cell receptor beta chain sequence together with its context. Antigen: not known. Libraries were prepared by immunoSEQ multiplex PCR; TCRdb keeps only in-frame clonotypes and omits some of them. The data contain around 73,000 clones, approximately 90% of them singletons. The sample belongs to a study of OX40 agonist ivuxolimab in advanced cancers. Study findings and constraints: There was clonal expansion of CD4+ and CD8+ blood T cells by week 6 at 0.1 to 3.0 mg/kg.

Germline CDR1 and CDR2: SGHRS and YFSETQ. The ends were cut back, 1 base at V and 5 bases at J, with 10 bases in the middle. CDR3 length: 14 amino acids. V usage is TRBV5-1 and J usage is TRBJ2-1; D call uncertain. This clonotype was sampled from an adult with an advanced solid tumor such as melanoma, head and neck, liver or kidney cancer. Sample: CD4+ or CD8+ T cells sorted from blood, taken in a trial of the OX40 agonist ivuxolimab. DNA for the CDR3: TGCGCCAGCAGCTTGTACTCAGGCGACAATGAGCAGTTCTTC. Translated: CASSLYSGDNEQFF.